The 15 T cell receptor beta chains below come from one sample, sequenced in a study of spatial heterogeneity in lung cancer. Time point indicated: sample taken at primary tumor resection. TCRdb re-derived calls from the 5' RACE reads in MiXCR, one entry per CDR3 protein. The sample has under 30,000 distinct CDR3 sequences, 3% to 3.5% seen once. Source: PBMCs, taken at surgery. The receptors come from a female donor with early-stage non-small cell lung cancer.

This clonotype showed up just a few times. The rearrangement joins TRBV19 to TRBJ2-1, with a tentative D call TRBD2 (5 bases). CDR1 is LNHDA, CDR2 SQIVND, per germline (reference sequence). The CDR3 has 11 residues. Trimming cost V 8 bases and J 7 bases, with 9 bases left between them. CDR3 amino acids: CASGERNEQFF. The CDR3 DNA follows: TGTGCCAGTGGGGAGAGGAATGAGCAGTTCTTC.

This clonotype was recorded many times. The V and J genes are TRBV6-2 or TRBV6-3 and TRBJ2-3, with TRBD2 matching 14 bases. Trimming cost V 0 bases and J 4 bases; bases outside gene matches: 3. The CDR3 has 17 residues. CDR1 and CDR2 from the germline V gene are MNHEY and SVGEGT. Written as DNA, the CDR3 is TGTGCCAGCAGTTACTCGGCGACTAGCGGGAGGGCAGATACGCAGTATTTT. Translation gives CASSYSATSGRADTQYF.

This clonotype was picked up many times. The CDR3 nucleotides are TGTGCCAGCAGCTTAGAGCCTAGCGGGTCTTACGAGCAGTACTTC. Translating gives CASSLEPSGSYEQYF. The chain recombines TRBV11-2 with TRBJ2-7, with 8 positions matching TRBD2. This CDR3 contains 15 residues. Per germline, CDR1 SGHAT and CDR2 FQNNGV. The V segment lost 0 bases and the J segment 4 bases; nucleotides outside the gene matches: 5.

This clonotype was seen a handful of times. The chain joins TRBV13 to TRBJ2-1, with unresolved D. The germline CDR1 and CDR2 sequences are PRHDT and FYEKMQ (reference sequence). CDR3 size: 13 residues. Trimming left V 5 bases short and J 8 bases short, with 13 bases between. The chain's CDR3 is CASSPSFEYEQFF. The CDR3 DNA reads TGTGCCAGCAGCCCGTCGTTTGAGTATGAGCAGTTCTTC.

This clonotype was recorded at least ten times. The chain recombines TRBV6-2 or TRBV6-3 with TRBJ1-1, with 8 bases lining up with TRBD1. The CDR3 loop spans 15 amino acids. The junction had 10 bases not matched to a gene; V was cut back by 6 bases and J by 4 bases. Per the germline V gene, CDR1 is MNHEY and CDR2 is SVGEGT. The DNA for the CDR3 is TGTGCCAGCAGACCAATGGACAGGGTTCGCACTGAAGCTTTCTTT. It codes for CASRPMDRVRTEAFF.

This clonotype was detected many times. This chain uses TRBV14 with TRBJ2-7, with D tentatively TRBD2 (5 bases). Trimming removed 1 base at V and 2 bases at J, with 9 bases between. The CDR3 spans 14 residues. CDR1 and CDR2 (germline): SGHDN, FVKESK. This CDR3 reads CASSQGTLPYEQYF. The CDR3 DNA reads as TGTGCCAGCAGCCAAGGGACTTTGCCCTACGAGCAGTACTTC.

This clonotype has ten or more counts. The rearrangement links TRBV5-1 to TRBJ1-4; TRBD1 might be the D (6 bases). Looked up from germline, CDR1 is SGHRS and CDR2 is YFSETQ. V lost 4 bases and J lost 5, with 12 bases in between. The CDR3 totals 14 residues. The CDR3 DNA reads TGCGCCAGCAGCCCGACAGGCCGGAATGAAAAACTGTTTTTT. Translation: CASSPTGRNEKLFF. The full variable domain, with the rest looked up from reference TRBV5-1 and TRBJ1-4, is KAGVTQTPRYLIKTRGQQVTLSCSPISGHRSVSWYQQTPGQGLQFLFEYFSETQRNKGNFPGRFSGRQFSNSRSEMNVSTLELGDSALYLCASSPTGRNEKLFFGSGTQLSVL.

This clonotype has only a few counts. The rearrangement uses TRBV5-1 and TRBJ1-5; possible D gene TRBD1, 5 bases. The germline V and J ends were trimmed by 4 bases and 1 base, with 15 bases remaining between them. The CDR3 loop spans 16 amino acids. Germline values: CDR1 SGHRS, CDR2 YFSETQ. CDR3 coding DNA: TGCGCCAGCAGCCCCCAGGGTAGTGGGAGCAATCAGCCCCAGCATTTT. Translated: CASSPQGSGSNQPQHF. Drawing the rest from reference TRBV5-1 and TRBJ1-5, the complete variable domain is KAGVTQTPRYLIKTRGQQVTLSCSPISGHRSVSWYQQTPGQGLQFLFEYFSETQRNKGNFPGRFSGRQFSNSRSEMNVSTLELGDSALYLCASSPQGSGSNQPQHFGDGTRLSIL.

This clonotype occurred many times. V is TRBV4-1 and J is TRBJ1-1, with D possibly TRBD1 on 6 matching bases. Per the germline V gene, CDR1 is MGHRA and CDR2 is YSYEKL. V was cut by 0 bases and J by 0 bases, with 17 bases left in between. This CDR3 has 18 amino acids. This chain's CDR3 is CASSQDGATGVMNTEAFF. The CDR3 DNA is TGCGCCAGCAGCCAAGATGGGGCGACAGGAGTCATGAACACTGAAGCTTTCTTT.

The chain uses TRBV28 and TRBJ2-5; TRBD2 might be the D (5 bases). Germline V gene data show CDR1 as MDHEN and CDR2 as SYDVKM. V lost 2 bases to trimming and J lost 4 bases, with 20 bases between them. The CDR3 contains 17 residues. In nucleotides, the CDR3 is TGTGCCAGCAGTTTAGCGGGTTACGCGGGTAAAGTAGAGACCCAGTACTTC. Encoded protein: CASSLAGYAGKVETQYF.

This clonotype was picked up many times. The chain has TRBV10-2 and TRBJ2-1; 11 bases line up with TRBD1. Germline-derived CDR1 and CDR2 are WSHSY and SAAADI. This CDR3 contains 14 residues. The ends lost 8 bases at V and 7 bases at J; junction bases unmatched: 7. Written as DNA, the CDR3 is TGCGCCAGCCGAAGGACAGGGGGCGTGAATGAGCAGTTCTTC. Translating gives CASRRTGGVNEQFF.

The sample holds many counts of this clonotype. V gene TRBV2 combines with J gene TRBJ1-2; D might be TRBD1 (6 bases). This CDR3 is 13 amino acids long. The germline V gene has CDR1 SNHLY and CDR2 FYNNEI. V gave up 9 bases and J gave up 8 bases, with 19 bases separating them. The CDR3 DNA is TGTGCCAGAGAAACAGGGCCGACCTCGGGCTACACCTTC. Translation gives CARETGPTSGYTF. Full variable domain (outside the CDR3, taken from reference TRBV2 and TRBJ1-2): EPEVTQTPSHQVTQMGQEVILRCVPISNHLYFYWYRQILGQKVEFLVSFYNNEISEKSEIFDDQFSVERPDGSNFTLKIRSTKLEDSAMYFCARETGPTSGYTFGSGTRLTVV.

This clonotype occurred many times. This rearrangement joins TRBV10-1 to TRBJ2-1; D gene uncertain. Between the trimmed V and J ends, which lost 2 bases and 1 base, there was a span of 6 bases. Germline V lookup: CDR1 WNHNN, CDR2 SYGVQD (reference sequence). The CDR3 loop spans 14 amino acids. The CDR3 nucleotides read TGCGCCAGCAGTGAGGGGATGTCCTACAATGAGCAGTTCTTC. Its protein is CASSEGMSYNEQFF.

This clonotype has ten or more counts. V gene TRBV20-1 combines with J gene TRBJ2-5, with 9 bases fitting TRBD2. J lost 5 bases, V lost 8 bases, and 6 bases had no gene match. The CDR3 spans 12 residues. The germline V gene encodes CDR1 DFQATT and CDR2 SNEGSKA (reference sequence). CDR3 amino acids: CSSRLAEETQYF. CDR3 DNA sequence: TGCAGTTCCAGACTAGCGGAGGAGACCCAGTACTTC.

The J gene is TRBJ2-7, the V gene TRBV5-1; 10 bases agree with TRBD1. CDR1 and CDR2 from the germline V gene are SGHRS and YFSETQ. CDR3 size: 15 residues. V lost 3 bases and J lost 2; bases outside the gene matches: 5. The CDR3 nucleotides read TGCGCCAGCAGCTCTGGCGGGACAGGGGCCTACGAGCAGTACTTC. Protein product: CASSSGGTGAYEQYF.